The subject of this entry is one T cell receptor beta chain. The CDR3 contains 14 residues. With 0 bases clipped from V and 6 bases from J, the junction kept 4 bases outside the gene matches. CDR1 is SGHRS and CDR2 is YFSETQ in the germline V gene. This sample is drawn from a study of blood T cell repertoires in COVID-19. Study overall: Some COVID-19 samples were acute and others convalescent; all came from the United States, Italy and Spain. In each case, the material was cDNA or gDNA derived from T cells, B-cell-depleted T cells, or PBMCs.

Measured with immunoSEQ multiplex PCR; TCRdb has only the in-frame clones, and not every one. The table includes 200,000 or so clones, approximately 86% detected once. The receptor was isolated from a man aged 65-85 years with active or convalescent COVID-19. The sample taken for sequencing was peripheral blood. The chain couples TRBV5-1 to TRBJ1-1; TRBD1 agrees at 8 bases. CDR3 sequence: CASSLAQGASEAFF. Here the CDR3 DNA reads TGCGCCAGCAGCTTGGCGCAGGGGGCCTCTGAAGCTTTCTTT.